The 18 T cell receptor beta chains below come from one sample, sequenced in a study of blood T cell repertoires in COVID-19. Libraries were prepared by immunoSEQ multiplex PCR; TCRdb keeps only in-frame clonotypes and omits some of them. The top ten hold approximately 20% of the sample, which has approximately 46,000 clones, under 90% seen once. The material sequenced was peripheral blood. The source of these receptors is a woman aged 80 or over with COVID-19, enrolled during active disease.

CDR3 in amino acids: CASNGGLAGADTQYF. CDR3 nucleotide sequence: TGTGCCAGCAACGGAGGGCTAGCGGGAGCAGATACGCAGTATTTT. The rearrangement joins TRBV7-9 to TRBJ2-3; 10 bases align to TRBD2. This CDR3 has 15 amino acids. The V gene end was trimmed by 7 bases and the J gene end by 4 bases; junction bases not matched to a gene: 8. Germline V gene sequence: CDR1 SEHNR, CDR2 FQNEAQ (reference sequence).

The V and J genes are TRBV10-3 and TRBJ2-7; TRBD1 aligns across 9 bases. Germline CDR1 reads ENHRY; CDR2 reads SYGVKD. V was pared by 8 bases and J by 6 bases, with 2 bases of the junction left unmatched. This CDR3 is 11 amino acids long. CDR3 sequence: CAIGDRVEQYF. CDR3 coding DNA: TGTGCCATCGGGGACAGGGTCGAGCAGTACTTC.

The chain couples TRBV5-6 to TRBJ1-5; D remains ambiguous. The V and J ends lost 3 bases and 3 bases respectively, with 13 bases between them. The V gene's germline CDR1 is SGHDT and CDR2 YYEEEE. This CDR3 contains 15 residues. CDR3 DNA: TGTGCCAGCAGCTCTTACATGATCCCCAATCAGCCCCAGCATTTT. Its translation is CASSSYMIPNQPQHF.

This clone has a handful of counts. This sequence joins TRBV19 and TRBJ2-7, with TRBD2 identical over 13 bases. The CDR3 totals 16 residues. The germline gives CDR1 LNHDA, CDR2 SQIVND (reference sequence). With V trimmed by 3 bases and J by 4 bases, 6 bases remained unmatched. This CDR3 reads CASSMRTSGSGYEQYF. CDR3 sequence (DNA): TGTGCCAGTAGTATGAGGACTAGCGGGAGTGGGTACGAGCAGTACTTC.

The CDR3 sequence: CASSTGARTYEQYF. The DNA for the CDR3 is TGTGCCAGCAGCACAGGGGCTAGAACCTACGAGCAGTACTTC. V and J are TRBV7-2 and TRBJ2-7; TRBD1 matches 7 bases. The ends lost 5 bases at V and 2 bases at J; junction bases unmatched: 6. CDR3 size: 14 residues. Germline V gives CDR1 SGHTA, CDR2 FQGNSA.

The chain recombines TRBV24-1 with TRBJ2-2, with 8 nucleotides matching TRBD2. The CDR3 is 16 amino acids. CDR1 is KGHDR, CDR2 SFDVKD, per germline. V was pared by 3 bases and J by 5 bases, with 7 bases of the junction left unmatched. The DNA for the CDR3 is TGTGCCACCAGTGATCCGGGAGGGGGACGAACCGGGGAGCTGTTTTTT. It yields the protein CATSDPGGGRTGELFF.

The J gene is TRBJ2-1, the V gene TRBV20-1; 9 bases line up with TRBD2. J gave up 5 bases and V 3 bases, and 5 bases lay outside the gene matches. The CDR3 has 14 amino acids. Germline values: CDR1 DFQATT, CDR2 SNEGSKA (reference sequence). The CDR3 DNA reads as TGCAGTGCTAGTAGCGGGAGTGGGGACAATGAGCAGTTCTTC. As protein: CSASSGSGDNEQFF.

V gene TRBV15 combines with J gene TRBJ2-1; 11 nucleotides align to TRBD2. The trim removed 0 bases at V and 9 bases at J, leaving 13 bases unmatched. Germline lookup yields CDR1 LNHNV and CDR2 YYDKDF (reference sequence). The CDR3 extends over 18 amino acids. The CDR3 protein is CATSRDLMISGRAIEQFF. CDR3 in DNA: TGTGCCACCAGCAGAGATCTCATGATTAGCGGGAGGGCCATTGAGCAGTTCTTC.

A single count supports this clone. This sequence joins TRBV2 and TRBJ2-5; TRBD2 matches at 9 bases. CDR1 is SNHLY and CDR2 is FYNNEI in the germline V gene. V trimming: 7 bases; J trimming: 1 base; junction bases outside the gene matches: 7. The CDR3 runs to 15 residues. The CDR3 region is CASKPTSGFQETQYF. CDR3 in DNA: TGTGCCAGCAAACCCACTAGCGGGTTCCAAGAGACCCAGTACTTC.

This clone was seen more than once but under ten times. V gene TRBV30 combines with J gene TRBJ1-1, with a weak D call TRBD1 (6 bases). The germline V gene has CDR1 GTSNPN and CDR2 SVGIG (reference sequence). The CDR3 extends over 16 amino acids. V was cut by 3 bases and J by 1 base, with 18 bases left in between. CDR3 DNA sequence: TGTGCCTGGAGCGGAGGGGAGGGGGGGCAGAACACTGAAGCTTTCTTT. Its protein is CAWSGGEGGQNTEAFF.

V is TRBV18 and J is TRBJ2-1, with D possibly being TRBD1 (6 bases). The CDR3 has 12 amino acids. V lost 5 bases and J lost 6, with 8 bases in between. Germline V CDR1 and CDR2: KGHSH, LQKENI. The DNA for the CDR3 is TGTGCCAGCTCATTACAGGGCAATGAGCAGTTCTTC. Translating it yields CASSLQGNEQFF. Drawing the rest from reference TRBV18 and TRBJ2-1, the complete variable domain is NAGVMQNPRHLVRRRGQEARLRCSPMKGHSHVYWYRQLPEEGLKFMVYLQKENIIDESGMPKERFSAEFPKEGPSILRIQQVVRGDSAAYFCASSLQGNEQFFGPGTRLTVL.

This rearrangement joins TRBV5-5 to TRBJ2-4, with D possibly TRBD1 on 5 matching bases. Germline values: CDR1 SGHKS, CDR2 YYEKEE (reference sequence). There are 20 residues in the CDR3. The V end was cut by 0 bases, the J end by 1 base, with 23 bases between. The CDR3 DNA sequence: TGTGCCAGCAGCTTGGAGGTCAGGCGAACAGGCGCCGACGCCAAAAACATTCAGTACTTC. The encoded protein is CASSLEVRRTGADAKNIQYF.

This sequence joins TRBV5-5 and TRBJ2-7; 10 nucleotides match TRBD1. CDR1 SGHKS and CDR2 YYEKEE come from the germline V gene (reference sequence). The junction had 10 bases not matched to a gene; V was cut back by 4 bases and J by 3 bases. The CDR3 contains 16 residues. The CDR3 DNA follows: TGTGCCAGCAGCCGAGAACCGGGACAGGGGCGCTACGAGCAGTACTTC. The encoded protein is CASSREPGQGRYEQYF.

The chain has TRBV13 and TRBJ2-7; D is possibly TRBD1 (6 bases). V shed 5 bases and J shed 2 bases, with 10 bases lying between them. This CDR3 spans 13 amino acids. Germline V CDR1 and CDR2: PRHDT, FYEKMQ (reference sequence). DNA of the CDR3: TGTGCCAGCAGCGATCGACAGGCCTACGAGCAGTACTTC. Its protein is CASSDRQAYEQYF.

The rearrangement joins TRBV27 to TRBJ1-6, with D unclear. Germline assignment: CDR1 MNHEY and CDR2 SMNVEV (reference sequence). The CDR3 is 14 amino acids. V lost 4 bases and J 0 bases, leaving 4 bases between the germline ends. CDR3 region: CASSSSSYNSPLHF. CDR3 coding DNA: TGTGCCAGCAGTTCGAGCTCCTATAATTCACCCCTCCACTTT.

V usage is TRBV5-1 and J usage is TRBJ1-2; TRBD1 agrees at 10 bases. The CDR3 runs 15 residues. Germline V gives CDR1 SGHRS, CDR2 YFSETQ. V shed 0 bases, J shed 8 bases, and the junction held 7 bases outside the gene matches. CDR3 loop: CASSLASDRGLGYTF. CDR3 nucleotides: TGCGCCAGCAGCTTGGCCTCTGACAGGGGGCTAGGCTACACCTTC.

J is TRBJ2-7 and V is TRBV10-3; no clear D gene. V gave up 4 bases and J gave up 7 bases, with 8 bases separating them. This CDR3 comprises 11 residues. Germline assignment: CDR1 ENHRY and CDR2 SYGVKD. CDR3 DNA: TGTGCCATCAGTGGAGGAAGAGAGCAGTACTTC. Residues: CAISGGREQYF.

V gene TRBV10-3 combines with J gene TRBJ2-7; 10 nucleotides match TRBD1. Germline-derived CDR1 and CDR2 are ENHRY and SYGVKD. V was clipped by 8 bases and J by 2 bases; unmatched bases: 3. The CDR3 sequence is 13 residues long. CDR3 region: CAIGGQGAYEQYF. In DNA form, the CDR3 reads TGTGCCATCGGAGGACAGGGGGCCTACGAGCAGTACTTC.